A selection of T cell receptor beta chains follows, all from one sample in a study of OX40 agonist ivuxolimab in advanced cancers. Assay used: immunoSEQ multiplex PCR; TCRdb lists only in-frame clones, some missing. The table lists 90,000 or so clones, more than 70% of them singletons, with roughly 4% in the top ten. Material: CD4+ or CD8+ T cells sorted from blood, obtained in a trial of the OX40 agonist ivuxolimab. The receptors stem from an adult with an advanced solid tumor such as melanoma, head and neck, liver or kidney cancer. CDR3s include the opening cysteine and the closing phenylalanine or tryptophan. Fields, in order: D gene, J gene, V gene, CDR3 protein, CDR3 DNA. A D gene is named only where the DNA matches it firmly.

D gene: NA; J gene: TRBJ2-1; V gene: TRBV10-2; CDR3 protein: CASSAAGVAYNEQFF; CDR3 DNA: TGCGCCAGCAGTGCTGCAGGGGTGGCCTACAATGAGCAGTTCTTC
D gene: NA; J gene: TRBJ2-3; V gene: TRBV19; CDR3 protein: CASSIRQFTDTQYF; CDR3 DNA: TGTGCCAGTAGTATACGGCAGTTCACAGATACGCAGTATTTT
D gene: TRBD1; J gene: TRBJ2-1; V gene: TRBV7-9; CDR3 protein: CASSHPGTGAEQFF; CDR3 DNA: TGTGCCAGCAGCCATCCGGGGACAGGGGCTGAGCAGTTCTTC
D gene: TRBD2; J gene: TRBJ2-5; V gene: TRBV6-1; CDR3 protein: CASRELAAGETQYF; CDR3 DNA: TGTGCCAGCAGGGAACTAGCGGCGGGAGAGACCCAGTACTTC
D gene: TRBD1; J gene: TRBJ2-1; V gene: TRBV27; CDR3 protein: CASSLSTNRGFWFF; CDR3 DNA: TGTGCCAGCAGTTTATCGACGAACAGGGGATTTTGGTTCTTC
D gene: NA; J gene: TRBJ2-1; V gene: TRBV27; CDR3 protein: CASSLTLGGYNEQFF; CDR3 DNA: TGTGCCAGCAGTTTAACTTTAGGTGGCTACAATGAGCAGTTCTTC
D gene: NA; J gene: TRBJ2-3; V gene: TRBV10-3; CDR3 protein: CAISTGRADTQYF; CDR3 DNA: TGTGCCATCAGTACAGGGAGAGCAGATACGCAGTATTTT
D gene: TRBD2; J gene: TRBJ2-1; V gene: TRBV4-2; CDR3 protein: CASSYRAGGSSYNEQFF; CDR3 DNA: TGTGCCAGCAGCTACCGAGCGGGAGGCAGCTCCTACAATGAGCAGTTCTTC
D gene: TRBD1; J gene: TRBJ2-1; V gene: TRBV7-2; CDR3 protein: CASSLGQGSYNEQFF; CDR3 DNA: TGTGCCAGCAGCTTAGGACAGGGGAGCTACAATGAGCAGTTCTTC
D gene: NA; J gene: TRBJ1-2; V gene: TRBV6-5; CDR3 protein: CASSFLTTNYGYTF; CDR3 DNA: TGTGCCAGCAGTTTTCTGACCACTAACTATGGCTACACCTTC
D gene: TRBD2; J gene: TRBJ2-1; V gene: TRBV13; CDR3 protein: CASSSRVGGSSYNEQFF; CDR3 DNA: TGTGCCAGCAGCTCTAGAGTGGGCGGGAGCTCCTACAATGAGCAGTTCTTC
D gene: TRBD1; J gene: TRBJ1-5; V gene: TRBV27; CDR3 protein: CASSSGQGSIFNQPQHF; CDR3 DNA: TGTGCCAGCAGTTCTGGACAGGGCTCTATTTTCAATCAGCCCCAGCATTTT
D gene: NA; J gene: TRBJ2-3; V gene: TRBV7-2; CDR3 protein: CASSLGVQDTQYF; CDR3 DNA: TGTGCCAGCAGCTTAGGCGTTCAGGATACGCAGTATTTT
D gene: TRBD2; J gene: TRBJ2-5; V gene: TRBV6-4; CDR3 protein: CASSDSIGGAQYF; CDR3 DNA: TGTGCCAGCAGTGACTCCATTGGGGGGGCCCAGTACTTC
D gene: NA; J gene: TRBJ2-2; V gene: TRBV7-9; CDR3 protein: CASSLDVGELFF; CDR3 DNA: TGTGCCAGCAGCTTAGACGTCGGGGAGCTGTTTTTT
D gene: NA; J gene: TRBJ2-2; V gene: TRBV4-2; CDR3 protein: CASSQEMGDWGGELFF; CDR3 DNA: TGTGCCAGCAGCCAAGAGATGGGAGATTGGGGCGGGGAGCTGTTTTTT
D gene: NA; J gene: TRBJ1-1; V gene: TRBV5-1; CDR3 protein: CASSLEHQNTEAFF; CDR3 DNA: TGCGCCAGCAGCTTGGAGCATCAGAACACTGAAGCTTTCTTT
D gene: NA; J gene: TRBJ2-7; V gene: TRBV15; CDR3 protein: CATSRDNYEQYF; CDR3 DNA: TGTGCCACCAGCAGAGATAACTACGAGCAGTACTTC